This TCR beta chain was sequenced in a study of blood T cell repertoires in COVID-19. Under the authors' procedure: By means of reference gene primer amplification, nucleated cell counts were estimated. Method: immunoSEQ multiplex PCR; TCRdb's copy keeps in-frame clones and lacks some. The V and J calls and clone size are taken from that table; D and trimming were inferred from the DNA. The table has 200,000 to 250,000 clones, 86% seen once. Followed longitudinally, the Seattle patients had been enrolled during active infection. The germline V gene has CDR1 SQVTM and CDR2 ANQGSEA. The V gene end was trimmed by 8 bases and the J gene end by 4 bases; junction bases not matched to a gene: 4. CDR3 length: 11 amino acids.

Input material: peripheral blood. The chain couples TRBV29-1 to TRBJ1-2, with TRBD1 matching over 7 bases. The clonotype comes from a woman aged 50 to 60 with COVID-19, enrolled during active disease. This CDR3 is CSTRQGYGYTF. CDR3 nucleotide sequence: TGCAGCACACGACAGGGCTATGGCTACACCTTC. The variable domain in full, with the rest retrieved from reference TRBV29-1 and TRBJ1-2, is SAVISQKPSRDICQRGTSLTIQCQVDSQVTMMFWYRQQPGQSLTLIATANQGSEATYESGFVIDKFPISRPNLTFSTLTVSNMSPEDSSIYLCSTRQGYGYTFGSGTRLTVV.